This T cell receptor (beta chain) stems from a study of cytomegalovirus exposure and HLA in healthy donors. General observations from the study: Across all donors, roughly uniform sequencing depth was an assumption of the presence/absence analyses. Reports indicate that TCR beta sequences accurately predicted the HLA-A and HLA-B alleles of most subjects. Cytomegalovirus association was listed for 150 or so TCR beta chains. As a later analysis showed, several of the most significant clusters appeared to be linked to common viral pathogens.

The PCR contained 60 Vbeta and 13 Jbeta primers. The data were produced by immunoSEQ multiplex PCR, yet TCRdb's version contains in-frame clones alone and is incomplete. The sample has under 150,000 clones; about 75% are singletons. Remarks on this clone: Its antigen is not known.

Germline V lookup: CDR1 MNHEY, CDR2 SVGAGI. This CDR3 comprises 13 residues. V was clipped by 6 bases and J by 7 bases, with 15 bases between them. Sequencing was performed on PBMCs. The gene calls are TRBV6-5 and TRBJ1-1; D uncertain. The clonotype was recovered from a man aged 55 to 69 in good health and CMV-seronegative. CDR3 sequence (DNA): TGTGCCAGCAGGTACGAATTGAGCGATGAAGCTTTCTTT. Protein sequence: CASRYELSDEAFF.